This T cell receptor (beta chain) was captured by sequencing in a study of tumor-infiltrating lymphocytes in localized non-small cell lung cancer. The study's findings and limits: TCR sequencing covered a subset of patients with enough tissue.

Clones were sequenced by immunoSEQ multiplex PCR, and TCRdb holds only the in-frame ones, with some missing. In the table there are about 12,000 clones, 79% of which are singletons. Comments on this clone: No antigen is known for it.

V was pared by 7 bases and J by 7 bases, with 25 bases between. CDR3 length: 16 residues. Germline CDR1 is LGHNA and CDR2 is YSLEER. The genes are TRBV4-3 and TRBJ1-2, with D possibly being TRBD1 (5 bases). The receptor was isolated from a human donor with non-small cell lung cancer. Sequencing was performed on lung tumor tissue. The CDR3 here is CASKSQLGAYVGGYTF. The CDR3, as DNA: TGCGCCAGCAAGTCCCAGTTAGGGGCATATGTTGGTGGCTACACCTTC.